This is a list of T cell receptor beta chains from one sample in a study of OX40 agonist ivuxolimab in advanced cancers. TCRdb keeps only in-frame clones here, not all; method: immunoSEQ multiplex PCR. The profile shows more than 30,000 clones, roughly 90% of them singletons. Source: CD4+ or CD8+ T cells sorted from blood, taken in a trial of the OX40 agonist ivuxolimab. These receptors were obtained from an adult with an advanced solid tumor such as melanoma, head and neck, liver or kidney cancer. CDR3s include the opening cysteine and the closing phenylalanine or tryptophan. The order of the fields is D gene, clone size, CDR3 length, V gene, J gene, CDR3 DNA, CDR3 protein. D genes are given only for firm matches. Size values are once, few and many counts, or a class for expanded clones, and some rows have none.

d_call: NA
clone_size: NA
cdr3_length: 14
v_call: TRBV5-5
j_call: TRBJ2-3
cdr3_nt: TGTGCCAGCAGCCAGAGGACCAGCCGGGATACGCAGTATTTT
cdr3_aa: CASSQRTSRDTQYF

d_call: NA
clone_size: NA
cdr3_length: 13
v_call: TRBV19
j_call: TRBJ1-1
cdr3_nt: TGTGCCAGTAGTAGCCAGTGGAACACTGAAGCTTTCTTT
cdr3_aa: CASSSQWNTEAFF

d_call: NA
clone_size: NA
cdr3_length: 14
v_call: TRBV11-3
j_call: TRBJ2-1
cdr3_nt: TGTGCCAGCAGCTTACGGTTCCTGGGCAATGAGCAGTTCTTC
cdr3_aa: CASSLRFLGNEQFF

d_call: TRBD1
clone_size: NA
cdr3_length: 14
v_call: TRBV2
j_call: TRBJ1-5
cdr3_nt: TGTGCCAGCAGAGCGGACAGGGGCAATCAGCCCCAGCATTTT
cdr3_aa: CASRADRGNQPQHF

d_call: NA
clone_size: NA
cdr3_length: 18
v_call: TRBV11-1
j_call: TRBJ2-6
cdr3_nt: TGTGCCAGCAGCTTATCCCAATTTAGGAGCTCTGGGGCCAACGTCCTGACTTTC
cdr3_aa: CASSLSQFRSSGANVLTF

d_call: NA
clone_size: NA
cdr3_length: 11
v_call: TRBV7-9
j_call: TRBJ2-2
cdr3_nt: TGTGCCAGCAGGTCGGGACGGGAGCTGTTTTTT
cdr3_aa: CASRSGRELFF

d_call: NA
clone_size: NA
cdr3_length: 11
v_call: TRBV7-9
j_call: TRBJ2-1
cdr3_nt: TGTGCCAGCAGCTTATTCAATGAGCAGTTCTTC
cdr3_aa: CASSLFNEQFF

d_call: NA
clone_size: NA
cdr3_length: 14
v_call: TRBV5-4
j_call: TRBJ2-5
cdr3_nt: TGTGCCAGCAGCTTGGGGTTAACCCAAGAGACCCAGTACTTC
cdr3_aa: CASSLGLTQETQYF

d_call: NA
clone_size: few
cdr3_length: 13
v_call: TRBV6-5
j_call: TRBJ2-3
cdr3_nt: TGTGCCAGCAGTCCGACAGACACAGATACGCAGTATTTT
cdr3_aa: CASSPTDTDTQYF

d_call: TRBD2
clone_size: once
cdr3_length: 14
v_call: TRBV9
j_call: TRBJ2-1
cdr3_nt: TGTGCCAGCAGCGTACTTGCTAGCGGGAATGAGCAGTTCTTC
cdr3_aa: CASSVLASGNEQFF

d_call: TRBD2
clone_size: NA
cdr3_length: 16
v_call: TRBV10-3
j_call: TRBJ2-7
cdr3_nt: TGTGCCATCAGTGCCGGACTAGCGGGTTTCCCCTACGAGCAGTACTTC
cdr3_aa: CAISAGLAGFPYEQYF

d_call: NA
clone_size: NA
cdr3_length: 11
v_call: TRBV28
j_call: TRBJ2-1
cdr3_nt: TGTGCCAGCAGTTTTTCCGATGAGCAGTTCTTC
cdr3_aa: CASSFSDEQFF

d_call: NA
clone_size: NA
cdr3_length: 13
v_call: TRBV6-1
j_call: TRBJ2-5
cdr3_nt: TGTGCCAGCAGTTTCAGGGTACAAGAGACCCAGTACTTC
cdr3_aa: CASSFRVQETQYF

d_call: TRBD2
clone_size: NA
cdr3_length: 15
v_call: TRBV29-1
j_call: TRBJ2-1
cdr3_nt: TGCAGCGGCTCATTCGGCGGGAGTTCCTACAATGAGCAGTTCTTC
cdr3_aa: CSGSFGGSSYNEQFF

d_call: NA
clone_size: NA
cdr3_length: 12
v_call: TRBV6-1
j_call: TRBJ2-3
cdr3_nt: TGTGCCAGCAGTGAAGTTGGAGATACGCAGTATTTT
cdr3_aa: CASSEVGDTQYF

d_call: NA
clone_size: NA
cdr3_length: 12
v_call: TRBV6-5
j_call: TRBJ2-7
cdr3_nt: TGTGCCAGCAGTTACTTGGGGAACGAGCAGTACTTC
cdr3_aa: CASSYLGNEQYF

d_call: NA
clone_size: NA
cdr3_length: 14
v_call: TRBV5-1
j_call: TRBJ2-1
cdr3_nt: TGCGCCAGCAGCGCAGAGCGTTATTACAATGAGCAGTTCTTC
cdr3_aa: CASSAERYYNEQFF

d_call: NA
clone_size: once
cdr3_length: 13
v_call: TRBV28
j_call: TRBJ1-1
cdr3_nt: TGTGCCAGCAGCTTTGGGGGGCTAGCGGAAGCTTTCTTT
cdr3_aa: CASSFGGLAEAFF

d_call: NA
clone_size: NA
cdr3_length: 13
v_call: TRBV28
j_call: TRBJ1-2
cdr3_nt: TGTGCCAGCAGTTCCCTAACAAACTATGGCTACACCTTC
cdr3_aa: CASSSLTNYGYTF

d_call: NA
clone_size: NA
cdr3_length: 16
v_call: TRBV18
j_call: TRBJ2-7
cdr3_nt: TGTGCCAGCTCACAGACCTCCGGGACGCCTCTGGGGGAGCAGTACTTC
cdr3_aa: CASSQTSGTPLGEQYF

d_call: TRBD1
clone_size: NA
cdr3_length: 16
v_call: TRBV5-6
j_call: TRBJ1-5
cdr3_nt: TGTGCCAGCAGCTTGTCCTGGGACAGGGGCAATCAGCCCCAGCATTTT
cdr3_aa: CASSLSWDRGNQPQHF

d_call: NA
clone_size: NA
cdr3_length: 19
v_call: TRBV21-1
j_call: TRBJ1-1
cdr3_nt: TGTGCCAGCAGCAAAGCGCTCTATCGGACAGGGAAGGATCAACCTGAAGCTTTCTTT
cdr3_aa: CASSKALYRTGKDQPEAFF

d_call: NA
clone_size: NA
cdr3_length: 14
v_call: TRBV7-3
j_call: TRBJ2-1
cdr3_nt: TGTGCCAGCAGCTTGGGCGGGAAGAACAATGAGCAGTTCTTC
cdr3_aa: CASSLGGKNNEQFF

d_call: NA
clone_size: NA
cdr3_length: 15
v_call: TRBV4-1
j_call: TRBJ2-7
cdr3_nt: TGCGCCAGCAGCCAACTTGAGCCCCTAGCCGGAAGTCAGTACTTC
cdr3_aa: CASSQLEPLAGSQYF

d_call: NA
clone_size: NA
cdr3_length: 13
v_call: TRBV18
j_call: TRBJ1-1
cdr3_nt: TGTGCCAGCTCACCACCGGTAGGGGTTGAAGCTTTCTTT
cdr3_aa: CASSPPVGVEAFF

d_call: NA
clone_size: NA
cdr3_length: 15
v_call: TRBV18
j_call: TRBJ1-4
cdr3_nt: TGTGCCAGCTCACCACCGCATGGAAAGAATGAAAAACTGTTTTTT
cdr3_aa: CASSPPHGKNEKLFF

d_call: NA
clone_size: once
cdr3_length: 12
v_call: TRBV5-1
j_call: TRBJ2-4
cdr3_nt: TGCGCCAGCAGCCTGTCACGTAACATTCAGTACTTC
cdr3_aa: CASSLSRNIQYF

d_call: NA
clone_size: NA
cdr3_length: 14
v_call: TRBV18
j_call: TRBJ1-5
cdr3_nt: TGTGCCAGCTCACCAAACGAGTTTGGTCAGCCCCAGCATTTT
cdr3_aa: CASSPNEFGQPQHF

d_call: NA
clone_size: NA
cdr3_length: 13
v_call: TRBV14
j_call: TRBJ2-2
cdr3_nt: TGTGCCAGCAGCCAAGCCTTAGGGGGGGAGCTGTTTTTT
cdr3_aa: CASSQALGGELFF

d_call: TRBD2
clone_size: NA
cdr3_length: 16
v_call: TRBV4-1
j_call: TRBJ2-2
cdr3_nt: TGCGCCAGCAGCCAGCGGGAGGGCCCGGGGACCGGGGAGCTGTTTTTT
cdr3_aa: CASSQREGPGTGELFF

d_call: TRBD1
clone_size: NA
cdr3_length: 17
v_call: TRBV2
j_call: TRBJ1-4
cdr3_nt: TGTGCCAGCATCCCGGGACAGGGCGGTTTAACTAATGAAAAACTGTTTTTT
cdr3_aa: CASIPGQGGLTNEKLFF

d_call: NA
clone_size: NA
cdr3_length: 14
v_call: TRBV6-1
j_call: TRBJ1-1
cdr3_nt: TGTGCCAGCAGCACACAGGGCGGGGGCACTGAAGCTTTCTTT
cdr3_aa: CASSTQGGGTEAFF

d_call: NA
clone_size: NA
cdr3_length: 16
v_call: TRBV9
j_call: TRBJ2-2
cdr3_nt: TGTGCCAGCAGCGTAGCTACGGTTATGAACACCGGGGAGCTGTTTTTT
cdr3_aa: CASSVATVMNTGELFF

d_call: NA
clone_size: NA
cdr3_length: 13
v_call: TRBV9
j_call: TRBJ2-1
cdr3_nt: TGTGCCAGCAGCGGGGGACTGTACAATGAGCAGTTCTTC
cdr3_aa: CASSGGLYNEQFF

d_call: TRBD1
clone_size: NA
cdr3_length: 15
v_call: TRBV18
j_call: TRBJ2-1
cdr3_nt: TGTGCCAGCTCACCACCGGGACAGGGGGCCAATGAGCAGTTCTTC
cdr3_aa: CASSPPGQGANEQFF

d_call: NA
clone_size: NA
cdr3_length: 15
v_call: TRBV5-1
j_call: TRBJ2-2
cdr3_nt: TGCGCCAGCTCCATCATCCCGGGGAACACCGGGGAGCTGTTTTTT
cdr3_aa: CASSIIPGNTGELFF

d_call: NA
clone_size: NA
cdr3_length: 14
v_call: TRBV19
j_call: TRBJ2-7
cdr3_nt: TGTGCCAGTAGTATATCTAAGGCCTCCTACGAGCAGTACTTC
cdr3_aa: CASSISKASYEQYF

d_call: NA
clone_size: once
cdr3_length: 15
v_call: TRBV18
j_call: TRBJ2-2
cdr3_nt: TGTGCCAGCTCACCACCGCCAGGCCAGCCTAGGGAGCTGTTTTTT
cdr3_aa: CASSPPPGQPRELFF

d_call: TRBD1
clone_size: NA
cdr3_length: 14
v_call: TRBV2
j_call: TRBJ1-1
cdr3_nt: TGTGCCAGCAGCCGGGACAGGGGGCACACTGAAGCTTTCTTT
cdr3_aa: CASSRDRGHTEAFF

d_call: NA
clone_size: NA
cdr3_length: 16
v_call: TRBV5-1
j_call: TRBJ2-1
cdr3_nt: TGCGCCTCGACCCGACACCTTAGTGTTGAGGACAATGAGCAGTTCTTC
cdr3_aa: CASTRHLSVEDNEQFF

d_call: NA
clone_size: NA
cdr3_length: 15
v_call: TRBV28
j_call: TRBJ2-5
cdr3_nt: TGTGCCAGCAGTGGCCGCGGGGCCGCCCAAGAGACCCAGTACTTC
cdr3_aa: CASSGRGAAQETQYF

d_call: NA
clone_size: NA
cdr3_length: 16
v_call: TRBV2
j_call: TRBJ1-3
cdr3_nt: TGTGCCAGCAGTGATGCTGGGACTATCTCTGGAAACACCATATATTTT
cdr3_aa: CASSDAGTISGNTIYF

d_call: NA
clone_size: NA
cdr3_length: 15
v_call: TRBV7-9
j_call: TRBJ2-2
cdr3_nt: TGTGCCAGCAGCGACCCAACAGGGAACCCCGGGGAGCTGTTTTTT
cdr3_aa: CASSDPTGNPGELFF

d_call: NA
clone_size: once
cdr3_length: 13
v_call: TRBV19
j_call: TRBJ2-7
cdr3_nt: TGTGCCAGTAGTCCTCACTTTTCCTACGAGCAGTACTTC
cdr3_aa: CASSPHFSYEQYF

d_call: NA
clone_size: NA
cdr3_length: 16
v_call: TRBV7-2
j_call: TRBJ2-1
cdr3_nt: TGTGCCAGCAGCCAGGGGGGACTTGGGACCCGCAATGAGCAGTTCTTC
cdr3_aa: CASSQGGLGTRNEQFF

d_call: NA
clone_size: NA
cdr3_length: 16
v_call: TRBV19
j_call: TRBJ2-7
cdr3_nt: TGTGCCAGTAGTATAGATCGGAAGTCTTTCTTCTACGAGCAGTACTTC
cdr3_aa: CASSIDRKSFFYEQYF

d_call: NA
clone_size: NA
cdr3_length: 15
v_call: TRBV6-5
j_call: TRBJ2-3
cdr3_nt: TGTGCCAGCAGATCCCGGGGGCACCCAGGCACTACGCAGTATTTT
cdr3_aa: CASRSRGHPGTTQYF

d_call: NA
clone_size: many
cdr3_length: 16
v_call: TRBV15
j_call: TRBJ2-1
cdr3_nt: TGTGCCACCAGCAGGCCGGGGGCACAGGGGAGGATTGAGCAGTTCTTC
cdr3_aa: CATSRPGAQGRIEQFF

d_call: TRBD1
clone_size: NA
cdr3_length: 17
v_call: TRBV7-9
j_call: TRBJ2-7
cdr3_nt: TGTGCCAGCAGCTCCTTCCGGGACAGGGAGAGGGCCTACGAGCAGTACTTC
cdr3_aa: CASSSFRDRERAYEQYF

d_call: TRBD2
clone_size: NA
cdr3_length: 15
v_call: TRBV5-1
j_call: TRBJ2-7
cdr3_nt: TGCGCCAGCAGCTTCCAAGCGGGGGGTCCCTACGAGCAGTACTTC
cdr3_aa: CASSFQAGGPYEQYF

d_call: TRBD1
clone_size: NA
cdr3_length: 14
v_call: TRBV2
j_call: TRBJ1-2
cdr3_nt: TGTGCCAGCATTTACAGGGGGCCATCCTATGGCTACACCTTC
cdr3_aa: CASIYRGPSYGYTF

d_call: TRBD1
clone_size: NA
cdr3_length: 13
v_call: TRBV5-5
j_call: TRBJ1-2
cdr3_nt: TGTGCCAGCAGCTTCGACAGGGCCTGGGGCTACACCTTC
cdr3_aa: CASSFDRAWGYTF

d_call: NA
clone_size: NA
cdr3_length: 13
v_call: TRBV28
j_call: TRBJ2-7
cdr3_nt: TGTGCCAGCAGTGGGACTCCCCATTACGAGCAGTACTTC
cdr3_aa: CASSGTPHYEQYF

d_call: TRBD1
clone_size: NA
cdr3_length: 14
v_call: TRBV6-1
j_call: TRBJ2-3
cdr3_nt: TGTGCCAGCAGTGAACAGGGGGGCACAGATACGCAGTATTTT
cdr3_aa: CASSEQGGTDTQYF

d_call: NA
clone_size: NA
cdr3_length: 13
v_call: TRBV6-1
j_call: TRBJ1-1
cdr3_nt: TGTGCCAGCCAGATTACAGCGAACACTGAAGCTTTCTTT
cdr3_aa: CASQITANTEAFF

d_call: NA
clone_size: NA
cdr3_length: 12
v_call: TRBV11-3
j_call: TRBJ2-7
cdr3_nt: TGTGCCAGCAGCTCCGCAGGGACCGAGCAGTACTTC
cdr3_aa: CASSSAGTEQYF

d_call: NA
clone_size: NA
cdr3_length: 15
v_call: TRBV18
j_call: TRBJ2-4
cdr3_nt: TGTGCCAGCTCACCAGATCGGCAGGGCAAAAACATTCAGTACTTC
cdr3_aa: CASSPDRQGKNIQYF

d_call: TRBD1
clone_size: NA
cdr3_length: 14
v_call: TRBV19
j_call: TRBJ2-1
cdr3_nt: TGTGCCAGTAGTGGCACCGGGACAGGGTTTGAGCAGTTCTTC
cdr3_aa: CASSGTGTGFEQFF